Listed below are T cell receptor beta chains from one sample, sequenced in a study of blood T cell repertoires in COVID-19. Profiling relied on immunoSEQ multiplex PCR, and the TCRdb table lists in-frame clones only, not all of them. The sample has over 85,000 clones, 75% to 80% seen once; the top ten hold about a sixth. Sequenced sample: peripheral blood. These receptors originate from a woman at least 80 years old with active or convalescent COVID-19. CDR3s include the opening cysteine and the closing phenylalanine or tryptophan. D genes are given only for firm matches. A row's size may be missing; if present it is once, few, many or a size class.

>16|TRBV4-1|NA|NA|TRBJ1-5
CASSQGPGHSNQPQHF
TGCGCCAGCAGCCAAGGGCCGGGACATAGCAATCAGCCCCAGCATTTT
>12|TRBV28|NA|NA|TRBJ1-2
CASSFMFYGYTF
TGTGCCAGCAGTTTTATGTTCTATGGCTACACCTTC
>15|TRBV10-3|TRBD1|NA|TRBJ2-3
CAISAGQANLDTQYF
TGTGCCATCAGCGCGGGACAGGCCAATTTAGATACGCAGTATTTT
>15|TRBV6-6|NA|NA|TRBJ1-6
CASSLNRPGNSPLHF
TGTGCCAGCAGCTTAAATCGACCGGGTAATTCACCCCTCCACTTT
>13|TRBV5-6|NA|NA|TRBJ2-5
CASSPTGWETQYF
TGTGCCAGCAGTCCTACAGGGTGGGAGACCCAGTACTTC
>14|TRBV7-6|TRBD1|NA|TRBJ1-1
CASSRGTGNTEAFF
TGTGCCAGCAGCCGTGGGACAGGGAACACTGAAGCTTTCTTT
>15|TRBV5-4|TRBD1|NA|TRBJ2-7
CASSYRDRASYEQYF
TGTGCCAGCAGCTACCGGGACAGGGCCTCCTACGAGCAGTACTTC
>15|TRBV9|TRBD1|NA|TRBJ2-1
CASSRGGQGYNEQFF
TGTGCCAGCAGTCGTGGGGGACAGGGGTACAATGAGCAGTTCTTC
>15|TRBV5-5|NA|NA|TRBJ2-7
CASSLDSGQYYEQYF
TGTGCCAGCAGCTTGGATTCAGGACAATACTACGAGCAGTACTTC
>15|TRBV27|NA|NA|TRBJ1-5
CASSDQGVGNQPQHF
TGTGCCAGCAGCGATCAGGGCGTCGGCAATCAGCCCCAGCATTTT
>13|TRBV30|TRBD1|once|TRBJ1-2
CAWGRDRPAGYTF
TGTGCCTGGGGTAGGGACAGGCCTGCTGGCTACACCTTC
>15|TRBV5-1|TRBD2|once|TRBJ2-1
CASSLDSGRALEQFF
TGCGCCAGCAGCTTGGACAGCGGGAGGGCCCTGGAGCAGTTCTTC
>12|TRBV7-2|NA|NA|TRBJ2-5
CASSFYEETQYF
TGTGCCAGCAGCTTTTATGAGGAGACCCAGTACTTC
>14|TRBV28|TRBD1|NA|TRBJ1-5
CASSLADRGWPQHF
TGTGCCAGCAGTCTCGCCGACAGGGGGTGGCCCCAGCATTTT
>14|TRBV29-1|NA|NA|TRBJ2-7
CSVATLVPPREQYF
TGCAGCGTTGCCACACTAGTCCCCCCTCGCGAGCAGTACTTC
>13|TRBV7-3|NA|once|TRBJ1-1
CASSATGDTEAFF
TGTGCCAGCAGCGCCACGGGGGACACTGAAGCTTTCTTT
>15|TRBV5-1|TRBD2|NA|TRBJ2-1
CASSLPLAGEGEQFF
TGCGCCAGCAGCTTACCACTAGCGGGAGAAGGTGAGCAGTTCTTC
>15|TRBV5-1|TRBD2|NA|TRBJ2-1
CASSFGGGRFGEQFF
TGCGCCAGCAGCTTCGGGGGCGGGAGGTTCGGGGAGCAGTTCTTC
>14|TRBV4-3|TRBD2|few|TRBJ2-7
CASSPGTSGYEQYF
TGCGCCAGCAGCCCCGGGACTAGCGGCTACGAGCAGTACTTC
>13|TRBV18|TRBD1|NA|TRBJ1-5
CASSQTGDQPQHF
TGTGCCAGCTCACAGACAGGGGATCAGCCCCAGCATTTT
>14|TRBV7-2|NA|NA|TRBJ2-5
CASSLVSGRETQYF
TGTGCCAGCAGCTTAGTGTCAGGGCGAGAGACCCAGTACTTC
>15|TRBV6-5|TRBD2|NA|TRBJ2-1
CASSQGLAEYNEQFF
TGTGCCAGCAGTCAGGGACTAGCGGAATACAATGAGCAGTTCTTC
>12|TRBV7-2|NA|few|TRBJ2-7
CASQGSTYEQYF
TGTGCCAGCCAGGGCAGTACCTACGAGCAGTACTTC
>16|TRBV20-1|TRBD2|NA|TRBJ2-7
CSASGILAGVIDEQYF
TGCAGTGCTAGTGGGATTCTAGCGGGTGTTATCGACGAGCAGTACTTC
>11|TRBV28|NA|NA|TRBJ1-2
CGVSGSYGYTF
TGTGGGGTGAGCGGATCCTATGGCTACACCTTC
>15|TRBV4-1|NA|NA|TRBJ2-7
CASSQESNLPYEQYF
TGCGCCAGCAGCCAAGAGTCTAACCTTCCCTACGAGCAGTACTTC
>17|TRBV28|TRBD1|once|TRBJ1-3
CASSLTPGQTIGNTIYF
TGTGCCAGCAGCCTAACCCCGGGACAGACTATTGGAAACACCATATATTTT
>18|TRBV3-1/TRBV3-2|TRBD1|few|TRBJ1-4
CASSPGQGNGATNEKLFF
TGTGCCAGCAGCCCGGGACAGGGAAATGGGGCAACTAATGAAAAACTGTTTTTT
>12|TRBV5-6|NA|NA|TRBJ2-3
CASSFSVRTQYF
TGTGCCAGCAGCTTTAGCGTGCGAACGCAGTATTTT
>14|TRBV19|NA|NA|TRBJ2-2
CASSIGQWPGELFF
TGTGCCAGTAGTATAGGACAGTGGCCCGGGGAGCTGTTTTTT
>18|TRBV28|TRBD2|NA|TRBJ2-1
CASSFPHPGTSGRREQFF
TGTGCCAGCAGTTTCCCGCATCCCGGGACTAGCGGGAGACGTGAGCAGTTCTTC
>15|TRBV10-3|TRBD2|NA|TRBJ2-3
CAISATSGKGDTQYF
TGTGCCATCAGTGCGACTAGCGGGAAGGGGGATACGCAGTATTTT